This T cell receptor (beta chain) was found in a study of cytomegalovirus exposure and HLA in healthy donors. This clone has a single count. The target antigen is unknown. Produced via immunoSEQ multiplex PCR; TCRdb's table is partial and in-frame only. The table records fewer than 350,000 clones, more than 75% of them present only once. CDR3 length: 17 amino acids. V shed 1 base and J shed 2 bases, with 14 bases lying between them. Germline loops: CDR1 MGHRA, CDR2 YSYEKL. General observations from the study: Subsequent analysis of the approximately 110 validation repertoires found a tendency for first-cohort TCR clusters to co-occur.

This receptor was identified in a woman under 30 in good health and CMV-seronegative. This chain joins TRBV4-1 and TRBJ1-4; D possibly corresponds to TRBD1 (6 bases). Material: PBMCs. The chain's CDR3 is CASSQGPQGPTNEKLFF. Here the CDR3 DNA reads TGCGCCAGCAGCCAAGGCCCCCAGGGGCCGACTAATGAAAAACTGTTTTTT.